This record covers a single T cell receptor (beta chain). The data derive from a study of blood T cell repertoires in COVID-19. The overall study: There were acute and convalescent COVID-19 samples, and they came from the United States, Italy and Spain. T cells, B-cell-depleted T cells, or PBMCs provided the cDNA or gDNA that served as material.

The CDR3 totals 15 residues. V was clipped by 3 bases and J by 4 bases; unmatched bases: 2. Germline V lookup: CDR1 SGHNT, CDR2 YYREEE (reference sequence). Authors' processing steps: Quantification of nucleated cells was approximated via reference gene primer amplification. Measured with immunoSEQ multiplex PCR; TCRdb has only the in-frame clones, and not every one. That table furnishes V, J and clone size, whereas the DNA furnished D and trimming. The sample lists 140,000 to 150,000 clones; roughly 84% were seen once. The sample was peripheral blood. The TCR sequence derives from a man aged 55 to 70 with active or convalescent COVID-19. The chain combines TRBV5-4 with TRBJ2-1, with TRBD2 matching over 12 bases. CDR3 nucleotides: TGTGCCAGCAGCTCTAGCGGGGGGGCGTACAATGAGCAGTTCTTC. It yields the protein CASSSSGGAYNEQFF.